A single T cell receptor beta chain is shown here with its context. The antigen it recognizes is unknown. One base away there is no much larger clone; base qualities are not given. The data were taken from a study of T-cell memory formation after mild COVID-19 (dated by TCRdb to about 2021). For the wider study: TCR sequence clusters from the two donors were found to be largely donor specific. T-cell clones expanding and contracting after mild COVID-19 in two donors were tracked by longitudinal TCRalpha and TCRbeta repertoire sequencing. The cohort was made up of two young adult volunteers, one female and one male, who were previously healthy.

Sequencing was performed on an Illumina NovaSeq 6000. TCRalpha and TCRbeta cDNA libraries were built by 5'RACE with constant-segment primers, adding sample barcodes and unique molecular identifiers. Trizol reagent was used to extract RNA from every sample. The libraries were amplified in two PCR steps, and the second step added a second sample barcode and Illumina TruSeq adapters. The libraries were sequenced on an Illumina NovaSeq using 2 x 150 bp paired-end reads. Per the original workflow: The reads were demultiplexed and collapsed into UMI-guided consensus sequences using migec v1.2.7. Using mixcr v2.1.11, the UMI consensuses were aligned to TRA and TRB V and J templates and assembled into clonotypes. Expanded or contracted clonotypes were those called significant by both edgeR and NoisET, with noise models trained on biological replicates. For edgeR calls, the thresholds were a false discovery rate-adjusted p below 0.01 and a log2 fold-change of 1. As an exploratory analysis of dynamics, PCA with hierarchical clustering was applied to max-normalized trajectories of the 1000 most abundant clonotypes. Separately sequenced CD4+ and CD8+ repertoires were used to assign the CD4 or CD8 phenotype of responding clones. TCRdb reprocessing: public reads trimmed at Q25 with fastp, clones called with MiXCR, in-frame beta chains kept. Identical CDR3 protein sequences are pooled into one entry, listed with their most common genes and DNA. Clone size and V and J calls follow TCRdb, not the original study. This sample is represented by some 600,000 distinct CDR3 sequences; approximately 15% of them were singletons. The ten largest clones add up to about 8.1% of the sample.

Ficoll-Paque density gradient centrifugation was used to isolate PBMCs. The CDR3 covers 17 residues, taking in both the cysteine and the phenylalanine. Only the CDR3 portion is preserved as DNA: 51 bases, with reading frame beginning at the first base. As encoded in the germline V gene, CDR1 is SGHTA while CDR2 is FQGNSA. V is cut back by 4 bases and J by 1 base, with 8 bases in the junction unmatched. Paper-wide results and their limitations: From day 15 to 85, contracting clones showed balanced CD4/CD8 phenotypes, whereas a second wave of clones that expanded from day 15 to 37 leaned towards CD4+. Contracting CD4+ clones were found mainly in CM and EM memory subsets, while CD8+ clones were enriched in EMRA. SARS-CoV-2 specificity was not confirmed for the second-wave clones peaking on day 37. Some responding clones were detected in pre-infection memory, suggesting pre-existing cross-reactive memory T cells joined the SARS-CoV-2 response. Only two mild cases were covered in the study, and larger cohorts including severe cases with pre-infection samples were considered necessary.

This TCR derives from an adult woman who had mild COVID-19 (a few samples of this study predate the infection). The sample titles of this study are shuffled in the database, so cell type and time point are left out; the donor was told from shared clones. The sequencing input was PBMCs or a T cell subset sorted from them (not recorded which). Recombination joined TRBV7-2 with TRBJ2-5; TRBD2 lines up with 11 middle nucleotides. The CDR3 is CASSSHLAGGFQETQYF. The DNA sequence is given as TGTGCCAGCAGCTCCCACCTAGCGGGGGGCTTCCAAGAGACCCAGTACTTC.